The source of this TCR beta chain is a study of T-cell reconstitution after alpha-beta-depleted transplantation in children. Points from the study as a whole: The study traced high day-60 TCRbeta diversity in some patients to surviving recipient T cells and thymic progenitors. Expanded graft clones, several hundred of them, were reportedly the source of alpha-beta T cells about two months after transplant. Newly generated T cells supplied most T-cell counts and diversity one year post-transplant.

Germline V lookup: CDR1 MNHNS, CDR2 SASEGT. V dropped 5 bases and J dropped 1; count of bases not matched to a gene: 5. This CDR3 spans 16 amino acids. Comments on this clonotype: Its antigen is not identified.

TCRbeta library preparation incorporated unique molecular identifiers. TCRdb processed the PCR reads anew with MiXCR; each CDR3 protein has one entry. The table includes around 580,000 distinct CDR3 sequences, more than 20% detected once. This receptor was taken from a boy less than two years old who had a stem cell transplant for acute myeloid leukemia, so the T cells may come from the graft donor. The J gene is TRBJ2-5, the V gene TRBV6-1, with 12 nucleotides matching TRBD2. The material sequenced was PBMCs, mostly from graft donor cells, taken 360 days after TCRalphabeta/CD19-depleted stem cell transplant. The CDR3 DNA reads TGTGCCAGCAGTCCCCAGACTAGCGGGGGCCAAGAGACCCAGTACTTC. The encoded protein is CASSPQTSGGQETQYF.